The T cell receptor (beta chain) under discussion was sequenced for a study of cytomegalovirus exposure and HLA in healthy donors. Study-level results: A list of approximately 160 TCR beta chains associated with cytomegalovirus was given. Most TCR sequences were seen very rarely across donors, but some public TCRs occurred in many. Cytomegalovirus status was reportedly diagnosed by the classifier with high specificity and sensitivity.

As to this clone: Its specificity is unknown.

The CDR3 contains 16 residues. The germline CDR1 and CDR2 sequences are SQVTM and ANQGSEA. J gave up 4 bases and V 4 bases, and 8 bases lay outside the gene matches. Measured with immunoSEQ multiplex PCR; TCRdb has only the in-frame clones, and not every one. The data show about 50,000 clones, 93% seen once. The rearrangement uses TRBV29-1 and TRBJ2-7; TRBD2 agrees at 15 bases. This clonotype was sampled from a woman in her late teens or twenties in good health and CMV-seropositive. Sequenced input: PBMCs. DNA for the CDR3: TGCAGCGTTGTGCCCGGGACTAGCGGGGGGAGATACGAGCAGTACTTC. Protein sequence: CSVVPGTSGGRYEQYF.